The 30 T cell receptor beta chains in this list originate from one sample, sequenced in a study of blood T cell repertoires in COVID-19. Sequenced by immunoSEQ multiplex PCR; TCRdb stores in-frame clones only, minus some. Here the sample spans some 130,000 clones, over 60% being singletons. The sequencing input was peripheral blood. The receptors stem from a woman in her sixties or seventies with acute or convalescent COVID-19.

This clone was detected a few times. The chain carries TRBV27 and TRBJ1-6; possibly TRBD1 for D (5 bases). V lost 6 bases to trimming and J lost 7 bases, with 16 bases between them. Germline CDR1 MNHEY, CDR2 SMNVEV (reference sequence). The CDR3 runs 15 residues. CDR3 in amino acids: CASRAARGENSPLHF. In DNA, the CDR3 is TGTGCCAGCAGAGCCGCGCGGGGCGAGAATTCACCCCTCCACTTT.

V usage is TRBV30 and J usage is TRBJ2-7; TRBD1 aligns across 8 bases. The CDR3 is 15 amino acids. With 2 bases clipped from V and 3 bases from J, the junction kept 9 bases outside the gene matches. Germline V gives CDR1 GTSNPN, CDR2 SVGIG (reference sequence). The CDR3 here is CAWSNPGTGNYEQYF. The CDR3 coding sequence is TGTGCCTGGAGTAACCCCGGGACAGGTAACTACGAGCAGTACTTC. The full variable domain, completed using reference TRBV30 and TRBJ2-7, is SQTIHQWPATLVQPVGSPLSLECTVEGTSNPNLYWYRQAAGRGLQLLFYSVGIGQISSEVPQNLSASRPQDRQFILSSKKLLLSDSGFYLCAWSNPGTGNYEQYFGPGTRLTVT.

CDR3 DNA: TGTGCCATCAGTGTTGGGACTCAGGGGGTTCCCCTCCACTTT. Its translation: CAISVGTQGVPLHF. The chain joins TRBV10-3 to TRBJ1-6, with 7 bases lining up with TRBD1. The CDR3 covers 14 residues. Germline CDR1 and CDR2: ENHRY and SYGVKD. V was clipped by 4 bases and J by 13 bases; unmatched bases: 10.

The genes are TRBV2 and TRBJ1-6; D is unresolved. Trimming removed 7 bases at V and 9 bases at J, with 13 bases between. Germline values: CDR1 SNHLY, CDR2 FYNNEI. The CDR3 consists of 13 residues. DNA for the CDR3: TGTGCCAGCATTGAGGTGCGGGGTTCACCCCTCCACTTT. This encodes CASIEVRGSPLHF. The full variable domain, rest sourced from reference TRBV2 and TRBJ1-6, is EPEVTQTPSHQVTQMGQEVILRCVPISNHLYFYWYRQILGQKVEFLVSFYNNEISEKSEIFDDQFSVERPDGSNFTLKIRSTKLEDSAMYFCASIEVRGSPLHFGNGTRLTVT.

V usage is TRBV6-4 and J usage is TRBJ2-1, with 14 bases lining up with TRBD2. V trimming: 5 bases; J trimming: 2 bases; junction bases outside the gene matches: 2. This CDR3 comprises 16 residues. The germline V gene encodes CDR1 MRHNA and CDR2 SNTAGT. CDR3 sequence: CASSKTSGRAYNEQFF. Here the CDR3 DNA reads TGTGCCAGCAGTAAGACTAGCGGGAGGGCCTACAATGAGCAGTTCTTC.

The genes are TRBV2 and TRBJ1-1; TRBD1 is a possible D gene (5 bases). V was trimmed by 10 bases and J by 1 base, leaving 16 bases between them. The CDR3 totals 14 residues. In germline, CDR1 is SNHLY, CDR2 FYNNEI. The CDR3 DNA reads TGTGCCAACTCTCGTGGGGCCTCGAACACTGAAGCTTTCTTT. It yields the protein CANSRGASNTEAFF.

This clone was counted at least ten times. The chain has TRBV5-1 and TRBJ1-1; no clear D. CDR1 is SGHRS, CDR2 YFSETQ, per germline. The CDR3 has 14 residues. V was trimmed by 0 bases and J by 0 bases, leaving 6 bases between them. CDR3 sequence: CASSLVSVNTEAFF. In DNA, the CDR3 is TGCGCCAGCAGCTTGGTGAGCGTGAACACTGAAGCTTTCTTT.

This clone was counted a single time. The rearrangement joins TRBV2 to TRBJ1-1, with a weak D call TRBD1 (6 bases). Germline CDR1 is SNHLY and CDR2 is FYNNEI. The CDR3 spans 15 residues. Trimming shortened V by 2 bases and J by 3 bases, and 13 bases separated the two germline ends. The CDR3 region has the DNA TGTGCCAGCAGTGAAAAGGGAACAGGGTACACTGAAGCTTTCTTT. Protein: CASSEKGTGYTEAFF.

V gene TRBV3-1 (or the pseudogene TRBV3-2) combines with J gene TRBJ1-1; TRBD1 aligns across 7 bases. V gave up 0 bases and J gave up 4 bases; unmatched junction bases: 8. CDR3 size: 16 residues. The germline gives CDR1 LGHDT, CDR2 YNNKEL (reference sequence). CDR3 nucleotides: TGTGCCAGCAGCCAAGAGGAGAGACAGGGTGGCACTGAAGCTTTCTTT. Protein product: CASSQEERQGGTEAFF.

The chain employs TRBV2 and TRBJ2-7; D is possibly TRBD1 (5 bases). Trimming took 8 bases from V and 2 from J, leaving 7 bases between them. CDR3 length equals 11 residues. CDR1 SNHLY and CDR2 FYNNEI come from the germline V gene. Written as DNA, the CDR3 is TGTGCCAGCGACAGCCCCTACGAGCAGTACTTC. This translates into CASDSPYEQYF.

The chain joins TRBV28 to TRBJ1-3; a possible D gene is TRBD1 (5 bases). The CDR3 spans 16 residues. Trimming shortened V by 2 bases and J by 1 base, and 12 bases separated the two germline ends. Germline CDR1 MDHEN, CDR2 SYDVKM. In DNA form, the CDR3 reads TGTGCCAGCAGTTTAGGGCAGTGGACATCTGGAAACACCATATATTTT. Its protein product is CASSLGQWTSGNTIYF.

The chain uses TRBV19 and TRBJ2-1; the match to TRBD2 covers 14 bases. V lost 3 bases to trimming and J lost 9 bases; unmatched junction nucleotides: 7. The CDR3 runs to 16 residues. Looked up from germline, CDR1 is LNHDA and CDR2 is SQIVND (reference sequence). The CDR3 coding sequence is TGTGCCAGTAGTATTAGGGGGACTAGCGGGGGCCCTGAGCAGTTCTTC. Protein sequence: CASSIRGTSGGPEQFF.

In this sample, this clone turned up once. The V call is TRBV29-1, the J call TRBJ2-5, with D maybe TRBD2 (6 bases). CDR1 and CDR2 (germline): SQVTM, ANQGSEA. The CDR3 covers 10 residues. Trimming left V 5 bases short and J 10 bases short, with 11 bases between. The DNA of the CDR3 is TGCAGCGTTACCGGGGAGGTCCAGTACTTC. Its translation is CSVTGEVQYF.

In nucleotides, the CDR3 is TGTGCCAGCAGACCCGGCCACAGGGGAAGTGAAAAACTGTTTTTT. It yields the protein CASRPGHRGSEKLFF. The genes are TRBV7-9 and TRBJ1-4, with TRBD1 identical over 7 bases. Trimming at V came to 6 bases and at J to 7 bases, leaving 11 bases not matched to a gene. CDR3 length equals 15 residues. CDR1 and CDR2 from the germline V gene are SEHNR and FQNEAQ (reference sequence).

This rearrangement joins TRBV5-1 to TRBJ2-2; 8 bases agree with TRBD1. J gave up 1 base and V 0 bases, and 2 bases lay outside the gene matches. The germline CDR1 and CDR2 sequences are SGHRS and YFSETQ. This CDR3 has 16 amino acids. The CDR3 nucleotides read TGCGCCAGCAGCTTGGCCGGGACAGGGAACACCGGGGAGCTGTTTTTT. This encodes CASSLAGTGNTGELFF.

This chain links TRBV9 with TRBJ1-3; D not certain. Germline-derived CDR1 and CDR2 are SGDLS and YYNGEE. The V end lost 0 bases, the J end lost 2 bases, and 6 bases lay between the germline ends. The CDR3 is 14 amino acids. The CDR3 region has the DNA TGTGCCAGCAGCGTAGCGGAGGCTGGAAACACCATATATTTT. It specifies CASSVAEAGNTIYF.

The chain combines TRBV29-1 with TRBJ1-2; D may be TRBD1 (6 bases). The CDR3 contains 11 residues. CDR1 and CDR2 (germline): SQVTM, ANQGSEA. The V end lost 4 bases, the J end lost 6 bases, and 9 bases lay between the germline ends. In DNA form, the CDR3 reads TGCAGCGTTGCAGGGGTGGATGGCTACACCTTC. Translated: CSVAGVDGYTF.

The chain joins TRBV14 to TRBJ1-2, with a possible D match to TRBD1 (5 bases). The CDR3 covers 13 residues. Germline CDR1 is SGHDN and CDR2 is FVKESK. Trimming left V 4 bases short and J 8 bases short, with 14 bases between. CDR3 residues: CASSPAGSVGYTF. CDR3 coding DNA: TGTGCCAGCAGCCCGGCAGGGTCGGTAGGCTACACCTTC.

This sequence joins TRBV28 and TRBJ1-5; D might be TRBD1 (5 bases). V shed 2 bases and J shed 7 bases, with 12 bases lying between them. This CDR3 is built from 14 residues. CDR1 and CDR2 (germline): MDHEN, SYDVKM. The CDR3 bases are TGTGCCAGCAGTTTAGGTCAGGGTGGCCAGCCCCAGCATTTT. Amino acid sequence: CASSLGQGGQPQHF.

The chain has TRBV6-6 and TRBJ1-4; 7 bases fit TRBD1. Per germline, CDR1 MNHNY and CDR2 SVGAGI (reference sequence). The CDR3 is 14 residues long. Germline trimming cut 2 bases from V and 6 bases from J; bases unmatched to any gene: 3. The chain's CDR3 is CASSYEGAYEKLFF. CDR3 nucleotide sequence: TGTGCCAGCAGTTACGAGGGGGCCTATGAAAAACTGTTTTTT.

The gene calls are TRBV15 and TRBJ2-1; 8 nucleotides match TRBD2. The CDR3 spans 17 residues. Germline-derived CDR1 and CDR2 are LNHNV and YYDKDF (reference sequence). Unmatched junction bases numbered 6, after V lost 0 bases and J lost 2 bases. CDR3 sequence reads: CATSRDLREGPYNEQFF. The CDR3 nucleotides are TGTGCCACCAGCAGAGATCTCCGGGAGGGCCCCTACAATGAGCAGTTCTTC.

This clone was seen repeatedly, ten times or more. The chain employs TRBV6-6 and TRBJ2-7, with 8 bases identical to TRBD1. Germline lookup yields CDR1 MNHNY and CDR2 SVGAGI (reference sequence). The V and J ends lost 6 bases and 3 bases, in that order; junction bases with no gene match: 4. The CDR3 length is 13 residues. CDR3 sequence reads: CASRGTGNYEQYF. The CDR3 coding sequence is TGTGCCAGCAGGGGGACAGGAAACTACGAGCAGTACTTC.

CDR3 sequence reads: CASSQDPVSFSGNTIYF. Written as DNA, the CDR3 is TGCGCCAGCAGCCAAGATCCCGTAAGCTTCTCTGGAAACACCATATATTTT. V and J are TRBV4-1 and TRBJ1-3; D is unclear. V lost 0 bases, J lost 0 bases, and 12 bases lay in between. Germline V gives CDR1 MGHRA, CDR2 YSYEKL. The CDR3 has 17 amino acids.

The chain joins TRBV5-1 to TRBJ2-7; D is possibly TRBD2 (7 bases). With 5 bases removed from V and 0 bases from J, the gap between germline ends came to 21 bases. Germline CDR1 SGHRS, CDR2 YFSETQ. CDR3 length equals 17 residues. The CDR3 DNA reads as TGCGCCAGCAGAACCGGGGGGCTAGCGGAGAGCTCCTACGAGCAGTACTTC. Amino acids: CASRTGGLAESSYEQYF.

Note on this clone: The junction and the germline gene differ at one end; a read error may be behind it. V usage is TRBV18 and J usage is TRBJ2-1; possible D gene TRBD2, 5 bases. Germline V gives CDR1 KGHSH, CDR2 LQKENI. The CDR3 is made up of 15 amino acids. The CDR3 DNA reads TGTGCCAGCCCACCAATCGGCGGGCCCGGCAATGAGCAGTTCTTC. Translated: CASPPIGGPGNEQFF.

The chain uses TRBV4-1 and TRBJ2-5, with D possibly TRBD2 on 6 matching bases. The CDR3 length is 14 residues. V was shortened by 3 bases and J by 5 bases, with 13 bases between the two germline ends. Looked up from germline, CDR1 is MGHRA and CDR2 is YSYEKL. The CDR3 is CASSQGGNRETQYF. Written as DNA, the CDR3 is TGCGCCAGCAGCCAGGGCGGGAATAGGGAGACCCAGTACTTC.

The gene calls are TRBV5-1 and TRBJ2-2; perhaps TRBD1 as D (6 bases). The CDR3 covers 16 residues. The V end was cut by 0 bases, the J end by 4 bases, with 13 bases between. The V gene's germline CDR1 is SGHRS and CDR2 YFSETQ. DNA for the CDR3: TGCGCCAGCAGCTTGGAAGCTGGACAGACCACCGGGGAGCTGTTTTTT. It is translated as CASSLEAGQTTGELFF.

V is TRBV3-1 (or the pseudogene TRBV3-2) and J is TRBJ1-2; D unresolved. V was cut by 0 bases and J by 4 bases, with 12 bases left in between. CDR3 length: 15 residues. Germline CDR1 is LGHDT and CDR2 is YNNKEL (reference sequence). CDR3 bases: TGTGCCAGCAGCCAAGATAGGCAGGCTTTCTATGGCTACACCTTC. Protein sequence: CASSQDRQAFYGYTF.

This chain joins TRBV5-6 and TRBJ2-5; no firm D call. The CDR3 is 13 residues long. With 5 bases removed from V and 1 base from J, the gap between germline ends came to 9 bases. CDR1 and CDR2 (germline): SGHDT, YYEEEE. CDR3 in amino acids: CASSAPLQETQYF. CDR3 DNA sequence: TGTGCCAGCAGTGCGCCCCTCCAAGAGACCCAGTACTTC.

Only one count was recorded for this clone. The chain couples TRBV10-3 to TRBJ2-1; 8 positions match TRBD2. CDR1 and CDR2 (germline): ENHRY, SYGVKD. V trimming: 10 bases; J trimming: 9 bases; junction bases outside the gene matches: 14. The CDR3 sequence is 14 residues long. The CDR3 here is CATTPTSATTEQFF. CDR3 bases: TGTGCCACGACCCCGACTAGCGCTACAACTGAGCAGTTCTTC.